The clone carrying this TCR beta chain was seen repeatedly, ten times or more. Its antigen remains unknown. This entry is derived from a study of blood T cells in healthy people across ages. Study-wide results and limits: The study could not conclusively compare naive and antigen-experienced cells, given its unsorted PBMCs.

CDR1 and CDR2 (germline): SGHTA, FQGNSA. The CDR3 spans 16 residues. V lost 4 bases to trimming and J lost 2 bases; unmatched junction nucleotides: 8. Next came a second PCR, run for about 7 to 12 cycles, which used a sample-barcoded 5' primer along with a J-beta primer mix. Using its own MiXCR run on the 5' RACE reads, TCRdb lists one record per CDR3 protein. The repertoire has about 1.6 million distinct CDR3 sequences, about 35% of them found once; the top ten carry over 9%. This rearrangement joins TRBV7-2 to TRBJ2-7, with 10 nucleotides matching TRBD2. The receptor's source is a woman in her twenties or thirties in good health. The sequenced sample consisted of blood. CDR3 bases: TGTGCCAGCAGCTACACCGGGACTAGCGACCCCTACGAGCAGTACTTC. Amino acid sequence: CASSYTGTSDPYEQYF.